The next 6 T cell receptor beta chains were all read from a single sample in a study of blood T cell repertoires in COVID-19. Clones were read by immunoSEQ multiplex PCR, and TCRdb kept only the in-frame ones, dropping some. Seen here are 150,000 or so clones, 82% observed once, and the top ten hold 20% to 25%. Sequencing was carried out using peripheral blood. Receptors were obtained from a woman older than 75 with acute or convalescent COVID-19.

The genes are TRBV3-1 (or the pseudogene TRBV3-2) and TRBJ1-2, with no clear D. Germline lookup yields CDR1 LGHDT and CDR2 YNNKEL (reference sequence). This CDR3 has 14 residues. With 0 bases removed from V and 4 bases from J, the gap between germline ends came to 9 bases. CDR3 in amino acids: CASSQEGRAYGYTF. The CDR3 nucleotides are TGTGCCAGCAGCCAAGAGGGCAGAGCCTATGGCTACACCTTC.

The V and J genes are TRBV5-1 and TRBJ2-1; 10 bases match TRBD2. V was pared by 0 bases and J by 3 bases, with 3 bases of the junction left unmatched. The germline V gene has CDR1 SGHRS and CDR2 YFSETQ. The CDR3 has 16 residues. The CDR3, as DNA: TGCGCCAGCAGCTTGGCTAGCGGGGGAAGCTACAATGAGCAGTTCTTC. Protein sequence: CASSLASGGSYNEQFF.

The genes are TRBV19 and TRBJ2-7; D not resolved. Germline CDR1 LNHDA, CDR2 SQIVND (reference sequence). The germline V and J ends were trimmed by 3 bases and 0 bases, with 6 bases remaining between them. This CDR3 has 13 amino acids. In nucleotides, the CDR3 is TGTGCCAGTAGTATGGGCAGCTCCTACGAGCAGTACTTC. Its protein is CASSMGSSYEQYF.

This clone was detected only once. V and J are TRBV5-6 and TRBJ2-1, with 7 bases that match TRBD2. With V trimmed by 3 bases and J by 3 bases, 12 bases remained unmatched. The CDR3 has 17 amino acids. The germline V gene has CDR1 SGHDT and CDR2 YYEEEE. CDR3 sequence reads: CASSSLSGYNNYNEQFF. The CDR3 bases are TGTGCCAGCAGCTCCCTTAGCGGGTATAACAACTACAATGAGCAGTTCTTC.

The J gene is TRBJ1-1, the V gene TRBV6-5, with TRBD1 as a possible D gene (6 bases). Germline V gene sequence: CDR1 MNHEY, CDR2 SVGAGI. The CDR3 consists of 13 residues. The V end was cut by 8 bases, the J end by 5 bases, with 15 bases between. The CDR3 DNA reads TGTGCCAGCTACGGCAGGGGAAAAACTGAAGCTTTCTTT. Translation gives CASYGRGKTEAFF.

In its sample, this clone was seen once. The rearrangement uses TRBV20-1 and TRBJ1-5, with D uncertain. CDR1 is DFQATT, CDR2 SNEGSKA, per germline (reference sequence). The CDR3 covers 15 residues. V lost 3 bases to trimming and J lost 3 bases, with 15 bases between them. The CDR3 protein is CSASGQVLSNQPQHF. Written as DNA, the CDR3 is TGCAGTGCTAGTGGCCAGGTCCTTTCCAATCAGCCCCAGCATTTT.